Shown below are 18 T cell receptor beta chains from a single sample sequenced in a study of molecular identifiers for immune sequencing clone quantification. TCRdb ran MiXCR on the PCR reads and lists one entry per CDR3 protein. The table has about 100,000 distinct CDR3 sequences, around 33% seen once. The specimen was naive CD8+ T cells from blood, with Jurkat cell RNA spiked in. As for subset: FACS-sorted CD8+CD4-CCR7+CD45RA+ naive T cells. These receptors were collected from a human donor in good health. Some libraries in this study had Jurkat cell RNA spiked in.

Concerning this clonotype: Given a much more abundant clone one base away, this may be a read error. This rearrangement joins TRBV4-1 to TRBJ1-2; D may be TRBD1 (6 bases). The CDR3 covers 15 residues. Germline CDR1 reads MGHRA; CDR2 reads YSYEKL. The CDR3 spells CAGSQIDRSNYGYTF. Here the CDR3 DNA reads TGCGCCGGCAGCCAAATCGACAGGTCTAACTATGGCTACACCTTC.

The gene calls are TRBV2 and TRBJ2-7; a possible D gene is TRBD2 (6 bases). V was cut by 4 bases and J by 1 base, with 8 bases left in between. Per germline, CDR1 SNHLY and CDR2 FYNNEI. CDR3 length: 13 residues. This chain's CDR3 is CASSGTISYEQYF. As DNA, the CDR3 is TGTGCCAGCAGTGGGACTATTTCCTACGAGCAGTACTTC. Variable domain in full (rest from reference TRBV2 and TRBJ2-7): EPEVTQTPSHQVTQMGQEVILRCVPISNHLYFYWYRQILGQKVEFLVSFYNNEISEKSEIFDDQFSVERPDGSNFTLKIRSTKLEDSAMYFCASSGTISYEQYFGPGTRLTVT.

In regard to this clonotype: Being one base from a much bigger clone, this may be a read error. The chain carries TRBV7-8 and TRBJ1-5; weak D call: TRBD1 (5 bases). CDR1 is SGHVS, CDR2 FQNEAQ, per germline. The CDR3 is made up of 15 amino acids. V shed 6 bases and J shed 2 bases, with 14 bases lying between them. The CDR3 sequence is CASRSSQGCNQPQHF. The CDR3 nucleotides are TGTGCCAGCAGATCCTCTCAGGGTTGCAATCAGCCCCAGCATTTT.

In this sample, this clonotype turned up a few times. The CDR3 sequence: CASSLALRGEQYF. For the CDR3, the DNA is TGTGCCAGCAGTTTAGCCCTCCGGGGCGAGCAGTACTTC. The chain carries TRBV12-3 or TRBV12-4 and TRBJ2-7; possibly TRBD2 for D (5 bases). The CDR3 has 13 residues. The V and J ends lost 0 bases and 6 bases respectively, with 9 bases between them.

The rearrangement links TRBV4-1 to TRBJ2-7, with a possible D match to TRBD2 (7 bases). The germline V gene has CDR1 MGHRA and CDR2 YSYEKL. V lost 0 bases to trimming and J lost 0 bases, with 15 bases between them. The CDR3 has 17 residues. The DNA of the CDR3 is TGCGCCAGCAGCCAAGATGAAGGGCGGGGGCTCTCCTACGAGCAGTACTTC. Encoded protein: CASSQDEGRGLSYEQYF.

In this sample, this clonotype turned up many times. This chain uses TRBV6-5 with TRBJ2-3, with D unresolved. The germline V gene encodes CDR1 MNHEY and CDR2 SVGAGI. This CDR3 spans 14 amino acids. V lost 2 bases and J lost 2, with 8 bases in between. The DNA for the CDR3 is TGTGCCAGCAGTTACGGAATGAACACAGATACGCAGTATTTT. Amino acid sequence: CASSYGMNTDTQYF.

Turning to this clonotype: At one of its ends the junction is not consistent with the germline gene, which may arise from a read error. The chain employs TRBV6-5 and TRBJ2-3, with D possibly matching TRBD2 (5 bases). Germline CDR1 is MNHEY and CDR2 is SVGAGI. The CDR3 length is 13 residues. The CDR3 spells CAGSLASTDTQYF. The DNA for the CDR3 is TGTGCCGGCAGCCTAGCTAGCACAGATACGCAGTATTTT.

The chain recombines TRBV28 with TRBJ2-5, with D perhaps TRBD1 or TRBD2 (5 bases each). This CDR3 is 15 amino acids long. Germline-derived CDR1 and CDR2 are MDHEN and SYDVKM. With 3 bases removed from V and 3 bases from J, the gap between germline ends came to 14 bases. Written as DNA, the CDR3 is TGTGCCAGCAGTTTCTGGGGACGGCAGGAAGAGACCCAGTACTTC. Encoded protein: CASSFWGRQEETQYF.

The table lists this clonotype with many counts. This chain uses TRBV7-2 with TRBJ2-1; 8 positions match TRBD2. Per the germline V gene, CDR1 is SGHTA and CDR2 is FQGNSA. V shed 1 base and J 8 bases; nucleotides not matched to a gene: 7. The CDR3 spans 15 residues. This CDR3 is CASSLVGREDYEQFF. DNA of the CDR3: TGTGCCAGCAGCTTAGTTGGGCGGGAGGACTATGAGCAGTTCTTC. Looking up the rest from reference TRBV7-2 and TRBJ2-1 gives the full variable domain: GAGVSQSPSNKVTEKGKDVELRCDPISGHTALYWYRQSLGQGLEFLIYFQGNSAPDKSGLPSDRFSAERTGGSVSTLTIQRTQQEDSAVYLCASSLVGREDYEQFFGPGTRLTVL.

This clonotype showed up many times. This rearrangement joins TRBV5-1 to TRBJ1-1; D not certain. There are 12 residues in the CDR3. Trimming cost V 0 bases and J 6 bases, with 6 bases left between them. CDR1 and CDR2 (germline): SGHRS, YFSETQ. CDR3 nucleotide sequence: TGCGCCAGCAGCTTGGAGGGCTCTGAAGCTTTCTTT. Translation gives CASSLEGSEAFF.

Regarding this clonotype: The final CDR3 position lacks the conserved phenylalanine or tryptophan, pointing to a likely read error. The chain employs TRBV6-2 or TRBV6-3 and TRBJ1-1; D is ambiguous. V lost 2 bases and J lost 5, with 6 bases in between. The germline gives CDR1 MNHEY, CDR2 SVGEGT. The CDR3 has 12 residues. In DNA, the CDR3 is TGTGCCAGCAGTTACACGGGGACTGAAGCTTTCTTA. The encoded protein is CASSYTGTEAFL.

The CDR3 DNA follows: TGCGCCAGCAGCCTCTGGACTAGCGACAGCACAGATACGCAGTATTTT. Its translation is CASSLWTSDSTDTQYF. The chain uses TRBV4-3 and TRBJ2-3; 9 bases match TRBD2. The J segment lost 0 bases and the V segment lost 4 bases, leaving 5 bases of the junction unmatched. CDR3 length equals 16 residues. Germline CDR1 and CDR2: LGHNA and YSLEER.

The chain is built from TRBV12-3 or TRBV12-4 and TRBJ1-4; 7 nucleotides align to TRBD1. J lost 8 bases, V lost 6 bases, and 3 bases had no gene match. CDR3 size: 12 residues. This chain's CDR3 is CASRRDSEKLFF. The DNA of the CDR3 is TGTGCCAGCAGAAGGGACAGCGAAAAACTGTTTTTT.

For the CDR3, the DNA is TGTGCCAGCAGAGGCGGCGCTTTAGCCAAAAACATTCAGTACTTC. Its translation is CASRGGALAKNIQYF. This chain connects TRBV6-2 or TRBV6-3 to TRBJ2-4; no definite D call. The CDR3 extends over 15 amino acids. The V gene lost 6 bases and the J gene lost 0 bases, with 12 bases spanning the gap. Germline CDR1 is MNHEY and CDR2 is SVGEGT.

The CDR3 DNA sequence: TGTGCCAGCAGTTTAACGGAGGAAGAGACCCAGTACTTC. It yields the protein CASSLTEEETQYF. The chain combines TRBV12-3 or TRBV12-4 with TRBJ2-5, with a tentative D call TRBD2 (5 bases). The CDR3 is made up of 13 amino acids. The V and J ends lost 2 bases and 3 bases respectively, with 7 bases between them.

Of note for this clonotype: The junction departs from germline at one end; a sequencing error may be responsible. The J gene is TRBJ2-6, the V gene TRBV15; D is possibly TRBD1 or TRBD2 (5 bases each). The CDR3 sequence is 18 residues long. CDR1 is LNHNV, CDR2 YYDKDF, per germline (reference sequence). The CDR3 DNA reads TGTGCCACCAGCAGAGATCGGGGTAGTCCCTCTGGGGCCAACATCCTGACTTTC. Translating it yields CATSRDRGSPSGANILTF.

Comments on this clonotype: Here the CDR3 omits its conserved ending phenylalanine or tryptophan, so a read error is the likely source. V gene TRBV7-9 combines with J gene TRBJ2-1; the match to TRBD2 covers 14 bases. The germline V gene has CDR1 SEHNR and CDR2 FQNEAQ (reference sequence). The CDR3 is made up of 18 amino acids. With 6 bases clipped from V and 4 bases from J, the junction kept 11 bases outside the gene matches. The CDR3 DNA sequence: TGTGCCAGCAGACCCGGGGGGGGACTAGCGGGAGTGTACAATGAGCAGTTCCTC. Translated, it gives CASRPGGGLAGVYNEQFL.

In regard to this clonotype: With a much larger clone just one base away, this may be a read error. The chain has TRBV7-2 and TRBJ2-1, with a possible D match to TRBD2 (6 bases). Germline V lookup: CDR1 SGHTA, CDR2 FQGNSA. CDR3 length: 16 residues. The DNA of the CDR3 is TGTGCCAGCAGCAGACCGGGGGTTAGCTCCAACAATGAGCAGTTCTTC. Translated, it gives CASSRPGVSSNNEQFF.